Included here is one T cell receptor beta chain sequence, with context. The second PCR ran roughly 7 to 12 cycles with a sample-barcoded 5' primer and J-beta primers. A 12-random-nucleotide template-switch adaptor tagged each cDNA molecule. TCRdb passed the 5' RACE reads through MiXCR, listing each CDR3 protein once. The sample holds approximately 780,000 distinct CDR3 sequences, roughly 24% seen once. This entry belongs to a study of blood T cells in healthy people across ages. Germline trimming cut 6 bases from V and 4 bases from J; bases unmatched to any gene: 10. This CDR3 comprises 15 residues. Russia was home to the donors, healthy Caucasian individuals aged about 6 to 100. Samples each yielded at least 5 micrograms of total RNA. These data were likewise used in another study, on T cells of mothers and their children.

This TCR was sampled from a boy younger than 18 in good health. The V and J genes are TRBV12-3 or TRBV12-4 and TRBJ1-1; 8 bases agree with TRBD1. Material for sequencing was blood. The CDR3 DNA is TGTGCCAGCAGCTTCGCAGGGGGCTTGAGCACTGAAGCTTTCTTT. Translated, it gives CASSFAGGLSTEAFF.